The 25 T cell receptor beta chains below come from one sample, sequenced in a study of blood T cell repertoires in COVID-19. Libraries were prepared by immunoSEQ multiplex PCR; TCRdb keeps only in-frame clonotypes and omits some of them. The sample has about 9,600 clones, roughly nine tenths seen once. Material: peripheral blood. The receptors come from a human donor in a cohort sampled during active COVID-19.

The chain employs TRBV7-9 and TRBJ2-2; 10 nucleotides align to TRBD1. Germline V lookup: CDR1 SEHNR, CDR2 FQNEAQ (reference sequence). The CDR3 is 14 amino acids. The ends lost 5 bases at V and 6 bases at J; junction bases unmatched: 3. The CDR3 nucleotides are TGTGCCAGCAGCCCCGGACAGGGGGCCGGGGAGCTGTTTTTT. This translates into CASSPGQGAGELFF.

As to this clone: The junction departs from germline at one end; a sequencing error may be responsible. This chain links TRBV7-7 with TRBJ2-2, with D perhaps TRBD2 (5 bases). This CDR3 is built from 13 residues. CDR1 SSHAT and CDR2 FNYEAQ come from the germline V gene (reference sequence). CDR3 DNA sequence: TGTGCTAGCAGCCCGGGAAACACCGGGGAGCTGTTTTTT. It encodes CASSPGNTGELFF.

The CDR3 loop reads CAWSVRDSRFGEAFF. The CDR3 nucleotides are TGTGCCTGGAGTGTAAGAGACAGCCGCTTTGGGGAAGCTTTCTTT. V and J are TRBV30 and TRBJ1-1; a weak D match, TRBD1 (5 bases). Germline V gene sequence: CDR1 GTSNPN, CDR2 SVGIG (reference sequence). V was trimmed by 0 bases and J by 8 bases, leaving 19 bases between them. The CDR3 spans 15 residues.

The V call is TRBV9, the J call TRBJ1-1, with 8 bases identical to TRBD1. This CDR3 has 13 residues. V trimming: 8 bases; J trimming: 4 bases; junction bases outside the gene matches: 7. Germline CDR1 reads SGDLS; CDR2 reads YYNGEE. The CDR3 here is CASSGTGGTEAFF. In DNA, the CDR3 is TGTGCCAGTTCCGGGACAGGCGGCACTGAAGCTTTCTTT.

This clone was recorded once. V is TRBV11-3 and J is TRBJ2-7; 8 bases line up with TRBD2. Germline CDR1 is SGHNT and CDR2 is YENEEA. The CDR3 spans 15 residues. With V trimmed by 5 bases and J by 0 bases, 6 bases remained unmatched. The chain's CDR3 is CASSPRGASSYEQYF. DNA for the CDR3: TGTGCCAGCAGCCCGCGGGGGGCGAGCTCCTACGAGCAGTACTTC. Full variable domain (rest looked up from reference TRBV11-3 and TRBJ2-7): EAGVVQSPRYKIIEKKQPVAFWCNPISGHNTLYWYLQNLGQGPELLIRYENEEAVDDSQLPKDRFSAERLKGVDSTLKIQPAELGDSAVYLCASSPRGASSYEQYFGPGTRLTVT.

The J gene is TRBJ2-7, the V gene TRBV6-5; 9 positions agree with TRBD1. CDR1 and CDR2 from the germline V gene are MNHEY and SVGAGI. The CDR3 runs to 14 residues. The V segment lost 7 bases and the J segment 0 bases; nucleotides outside the gene matches: 4. CDR3 protein: CASTSDRGSYEQYF. For the CDR3, the DNA is TGTGCCAGCACCTCGGACAGGGGCTCCTACGAGCAGTACTTC.

V usage is TRBV19 and J usage is TRBJ2-7, with 7 nucleotides matching TRBD1. The CDR3 is made up of 15 amino acids. The germline gives CDR1 LNHDA, CDR2 SQIVND (reference sequence). The J segment lost 5 bases and the V segment lost 3 bases, leaving 10 bases of the junction unmatched. The CDR3 loop is CASSMVGGDVDEQYF. In DNA, the CDR3 is TGTGCCAGTAGTATGGTAGGGGGCGATGTTGACGAGCAGTACTTC.

This clone was counted a single time. The gene calls are TRBV5-8 and TRBJ1-1, with D possibly being TRBD1 (5 bases). Germline assignment: CDR1 SGHTS and CDR2 YDEGEE. There are 16 residues in the CDR3. V was shortened by 4 bases and J by 4 bases, with 20 bases between the two germline ends. CDR3 in amino acids: CASSPRDLTGGTEAFF. DNA of the CDR3: TGTGCCAGCAGCCCAAGGGACCTCACGGGGGGCACTGAAGCTTTCTTT.

CDR3 residues: CASSQAGTDTQYF. The CDR3 DNA reads as TGTGCCAGCAGCCAGGCGGGCACAGATACGCAGTATTTT. V and J are TRBV3-1 (or the pseudogene TRBV3-2) and TRBJ2-3; D call uncertain. Trimming took off 3 bases at V and 1 base at J, with 5 bases between the two ends. This CDR3 has 13 amino acids. Germline-derived CDR1 and CDR2 are LGHDT and YNNKEL (reference sequence).

The genes are TRBV6-6 and TRBJ1-2, with no clear D. The CDR3 is 14 residues long. The V end lost 6 bases, the J end lost 1 base, and 12 bases lay between the germline ends. Germline loops: CDR1 MNHNY, CDR2 SVGAGI (reference sequence). In nucleotides, the CDR3 is TGTGCCAGCAGAGAGTCACGCCGTAACTATGGCTACACCTTC. Encoded protein: CASRESRRNYGYTF.

CDR3 residues: CASSTTGEQPQHF. The CDR3 DNA reads as TGTGCCAGCAGCACAACAGGGGAGCAGCCCCAGCATTTT. This chain links TRBV27 with TRBJ1-5, with TRBD1 matching over 7 bases. Germline V gene data show CDR1 as MNHEY and CDR2 as SMNVEV (reference sequence). The CDR3 runs 13 residues. Trimming took 6 bases from V and 7 from J; bases not matched to a gene: 6.

V gene TRBV6-5 combines with J gene TRBJ1-2, with TRBD1 identical over 9 bases. This CDR3 spans 15 amino acids. V lost 0 bases and J lost 7; bases outside the gene matches: 6. The germline V gene encodes CDR1 MNHEY and CDR2 SVGAGI. CDR3 amino acids: CASSYSKQGAFGYTF. The CDR3 DNA reads TGTGCCAGCAGTTACTCGAAACAGGGGGCCTTTGGCTACACCTTC.

This clone was recorded only once. The chain employs TRBV7-8 and TRBJ1-5; D gene ambiguous. Germline V gives CDR1 SGHVS, CDR2 FQNEAQ. This CDR3 comprises 14 residues. The V end lost 5 bases, the J end lost 5 bases, and 13 bases lay between the germline ends. The CDR3 DNA follows: TGTGCCAGCAGCCGGGGTCAGGCGCATCAGCCCCAGCATTTT. This gives the protein CASSRGQAHQPQHF.

This chain connects TRBV11-2 to TRBJ2-1, with TRBD1 matching 9 bases. J was trimmed by 7 bases and V by 5 bases; bases with no gene match: 6. The CDR3 extends over 14 amino acids. In germline, CDR1 is SGHAT, CDR2 FQNNGV. CDR3 DNA: TGTGCCAGCAGCGACGGACAGGGGCGGAATGAGCAGTTCTTC. It is translated as CASSDGQGRNEQFF.

This chain links TRBV4-1 with TRBJ2-1; 9 bases are shared with TRBD2. This CDR3 spans 16 amino acids. The J segment lost 7 bases and the V segment lost 0 bases, leaving 7 bases of the junction unmatched. The V gene's germline CDR1 is MGHRA and CDR2 YSYEKL. The DNA of the CDR3 is TGCGCCAGCAGCCAAGACGGGCGGGGGGGCCTAAATGAGCAGTTCTTC. It is translated as CASSQDGRGGLNEQFF.

The chain joins TRBV6-5 to TRBJ1-2, with no clear D. The CDR3 sequence is 13 residues long. The germline V and J ends were trimmed by 5 bases and 1 base, with 8 bases remaining between them. Germline V gene data show CDR1 as MNHEY and CDR2 as SVGAGI. The CDR3 sequence is CASSTGDNYGYTF. The CDR3 DNA is TGTGCCAGCAGTACCGGGGATAACTATGGCTACACCTTC.

The chain combines TRBV9 with TRBJ2-1; 9 bases are shared with TRBD2. The CDR3 has 16 amino acids. Germline V gene lookup returns CDR1 SGDLS and CDR2 YYNGEE. With V trimmed by 3 bases and J by 3 bases, 7 bases remained unmatched. CDR3 DNA sequence: TGTGCCAGCAGCGGCTCTAGCGGGACCCACTACAATGAGCAGTTCTTC. Translating gives CASSGSSGTHYNEQFF.

This rearrangement joins TRBV18 to TRBJ2-5; D not certain. The CDR3 has 14 amino acids. Per the germline V gene, CDR1 is KGHSH and CDR2 is LQKENI. V lost 0 bases to trimming and J lost 2 bases, with 7 bases between them. In nucleotides, the CDR3 is TGTGCCAGCTCACCACCAACAGTTCAAGAGACCCAGTACTTC. Its translation: CASSPPTVQETQYF.

V and J are TRBV7-9 and TRBJ1-1, with D possibly matching TRBD1 (5 bases). V was cut by 5 bases and J by 5 bases, with 9 bases left in between. CDR3 length: 12 amino acids. CDR1 and CDR2 from the germline V gene are SEHNR and FQNEAQ (reference sequence). CDR3 bases: TGTGCCAGCAGCGGTGGGGGGACTGAAGCTTTCTTT. It is translated as CASSGGGTEAFF.

This clone came up once. The V call is TRBV9, the J call TRBJ2-1; the match to TRBD1 covers 9 bases. The CDR3 length is 17 residues. Germline CDR1 reads SGDLS; CDR2 reads YYNGEE. With V trimmed by 1 base and J by 8 bases, 13 bases remained unmatched. CDR3 protein: CASSVNRGQGPRDEQFF. CDR3 DNA sequence: TGTGCCAGCAGCGTAAACAGGGGACAGGGCCCGCGGGATGAGCAGTTCTTC.

The chain has TRBV27 and TRBJ1-2, with D perhaps TRBD1 (6 bases). This CDR3 is 19 amino acids long. V was shortened by 3 bases and J by 8 bases, with 31 bases between the two germline ends. Germline V CDR1 and CDR2: MNHEY, SMNVEV (reference sequence). CDR3 loop: CASSFSLGRQAIAIWGYTF. CDR3 sequence (DNA): TGTGCCAGCAGTTTTAGTCTAGGGAGACAGGCCATTGCTATTTGGGGCTACACCTTC.

V gene TRBV6-1 combines with J gene TRBJ2-1, with D possibly matching TRBD1 (5 bases). V lost 3 bases and J 3 bases, leaving 9 bases between the germline ends. The germline V gene has CDR1 MNHNS and CDR2 SASEGT. The CDR3 has 14 residues. The CDR3 bases are TGTGCCAGCAGTGACAGGGCGATCTACAATGAGCAGTTCTTC. Translation gives CASSDRAIYNEQFF.

J is TRBJ2-1 and V is TRBV7-9; 8 positions match TRBD2. The CDR3 runs 11 residues. V lost 4 bases and J lost 14; bases outside the gene matches: 4. Germline assignment: CDR1 SEHNR and CDR2 FQNEAQ (reference sequence). The CDR3 here is CASSSGGFEFF. In DNA, the CDR3 is TGTGCCAGCAGCTCGGGAGGGTTCGAGTTCTTC.

V is TRBV19 and J is TRBJ2-1, with D perhaps TRBD1 (6 bases). V was clipped by 2 bases and J by 9 bases, with 14 bases between them. Germline V gives CDR1 LNHDA, CDR2 SQIVND (reference sequence). The CDR3 spans 14 residues. The CDR3 nucleotides read TGTGCCAGTAGTATACTCCAGGGGTTTGGTGAGCAGTTCTTC. Its protein is CASSILQGFGEQFF.

This chain links TRBV30 with TRBJ2-1; TRBD1 is a possible D gene (5 bases). From germline, CDR1 is GTSNPN and CDR2 SVGIG (reference sequence). CDR3 length: 15 residues. Trimming removed 0 bases from V and 2 bases from J, with 11 bases in between. The CDR3, as DNA: TGTGCCTGGAGTGTACAGCAGGGAACCTACAATGAGCAGTTCTTC. Protein sequence: CAWSVQQGTYNEQFF.